The text below deals with one TCR beta chain. The target antigen is unknown. The sample belongs to a study of T-cell memory formation after mild COVID-19. The CDR3 is 23 residues long. Germline V gene sequence: CDR1 MNHNY, CDR2 SVGAGI (reference sequence). Trimming at V came to 6 bases and at J to 0 bases, leaving 26 bases not matched to a gene. Overall study findings and caveats: Specificity for SARS-CoV-2 was not confirmed among the second-wave clones peaking on day 37.

TCRdb independently ran MiXCR on the 5' RACE reads; one entry per CDR3 protein. The sample has some 130,000 distinct CDR3 sequences; approximately 25% are singletons. This receptor was identified in an adult woman who had mild COVID-19 (a few samples of this study predate the infection). Cell type and time point are not known. The specimen was PBMCs or a T cell subset sorted from them (not recorded which). The chain couples TRBV6-6 to TRBJ2-3; TRBD1 aligns across 11 bases. DNA of the CDR3: TGTGCCAGCAGGAGTTTATTCCGGGACAGGGGGAGGTTGGCTGATACTAGCACAGATACGCAGTATTTT. Amino acid sequence: CASRSLFRDRGRLADTSTDTQYF.